The clone carrying this TCR beta chain has a single count. Its antigen is currently unknown. The junction and the germline gene differ at one end; a read error may be behind it. The data derive from a study of molecular identifiers for immune sequencing clone quantification. Study-level points and caveats: Spiked Jurkat TCR RNA originating from one cell could reportedly be identified amid roughly 970,000 naive cells.

Germline V gene sequence: CDR1 LGHNA, CDR2 YSLEER. The CDR3 has 16 amino acids. One entry per CDR3 protein results from TCRdb running MiXCR on the PCR reads. The sample lists 460,000 or so distinct CDR3 sequences, about 25% occurring once. This chain links TRBV4-3 with TRBJ2-3; 9 nucleotides match TRBD1. Sequencing was carried out using naive CD8+ T cells from blood, with Jurkat cell RNA spiked in. The subset is: FACS-sorted CD8+CD4-CCR7+CD45RA+ naive T cells. The clonotype originates from a human donor in good health. Some libraries in this study had Jurkat cell RNA spiked in. CDR3 sequence reads: CASSQLQGAGTDTQCF. In DNA form, the CDR3 reads TGCGCCAGCAGCCAACTACAGGGGGCTGGGACAGATACGCAGTGTTTT.